This TCR beta chain was obtained from a study of cytotoxic CD8 clonotypes in ibrutinib-treated CLL. Study information: When averaged across all of the samples, the counts came to 255,043 productive templates and about 95,000 productive rearrangements.

Note on this clone: Its antigen is currently unknown.

T cells were sequenced at a targeted depth of 1 in 200,000 to 1 in 1 million. The assay was immunoSEQ multiplex PCR, and TCRdb's table has in-frame clones only and misses some. This sample has just over 200,000 clones; more than 70% occur once, and the top ten carry roughly 11%. This CDR3 has 11 residues. Deletions cut 4 bases from V and 9 bases from J, with 7 bases between. CDR1 and CDR2 (germline): MNHEY, SVGAGI. General study results and limits: Clonality was higher at ibrutinib response and returned toward baseline at progression.

The rearrangement uses TRBV6-5 and TRBJ2-1; D gene ambiguous. The TCR was taken from a human donor with chronic lymphocytic leukemia. Sequenced material: PBMCs, taken after 12 months of ibrutinib treatment. The CDR3 here is CASSFFREQFF. The DNA for the CDR3 is TGTGCCAGCAGTTTTTTTCGTGAGCAGTTCTTC.